The 8 T cell receptor beta chains below come from one sample, sequenced in a study of cytomegalovirus exposure and HLA in healthy donors. PCR amplification relied on 60 Vbeta primers (plus 13 Jbeta primers). The assay was immunoSEQ multiplex PCR, and TCRdb's table has in-frame clones only and misses some. This repertoire shows about 120,000 clones, around 75% found once; its top ten account for 2% to 2.5%. The sample taken for sequencing was PBMCs. The receptors were sampled from a man aged 25-45 years in good health and CMV-seronegative.

This chain uses TRBV18 with TRBJ1-2; perhaps TRBD1 as D (5 bases). Looked up from germline, CDR1 is KGHSH and CDR2 is LQKENI. Trimming removed 0 bases from V and 8 bases from J, with 13 bases in between. The CDR3 sequence is 14 residues long. This CDR3 is CASSPPDPRGGYTF. The CDR3 DNA reads TGTGCCAGCTCACCACCAGATCCCCGGGGGGGCTACACCTTC.

The rearrangement uses TRBV14 and TRBJ1-3, with D tentatively TRBD1 (5 bases). Trimming removed 1 base at V and 0 bases at J, with 10 bases between. CDR3 length: 16 residues. Germline CDR1 and CDR2: SGHDN and FVKESK. The CDR3 region is CASSQAGGISGNTIYF. Written as DNA, the CDR3 is TGTGCCAGCAGCCAAGCCGGGGGGATCTCTGGAAACACCATATATTTT.

The chain is built from TRBV19 and TRBJ2-1, with a tentative D call TRBD2 (6 bases). With 8 bases removed from V and 3 bases from J, the gap between germline ends came to 11 bases. CDR1 is LNHDA and CDR2 is SQIVND in the germline V gene (reference sequence). The CDR3 covers 13 residues. Here the CDR3 DNA reads TGTGCCAGTTGCTCCGGGGGCTACAATGAGCAGTTCTTC. This codes for CASCSGGYNEQFF.

V is TRBV4-3 and J is TRBJ1-2; tentatively, D is TRBD1 (5 bases). Germline CDR1 is LGHNA and CDR2 is YSLEER. V shed 1 base and J shed 4 bases, with 10 bases lying between them. The CDR3 spans 14 residues. The CDR3 sequence: CASSQVDSFYGYTF. CDR3 sequence (DNA): TGCGCCAGCAGCCAAGTTGACAGTTTCTATGGCTACACCTTC.

The V gene is TRBV4-3, the J gene TRBJ1-2; D might be TRBD1 (6 bases). Germline CDR1 is LGHNA and CDR2 is YSLEER. Trimming removed 4 bases from V and 6 bases from J, with 15 bases in between. The CDR3 runs to 14 residues. CDR3 region: CASSPNREPHGYTF. CDR3 nucleotide sequence: TGCGCCAGCAGCCCGAACAGGGAACCCCATGGCTACACCTTC.

The chain combines TRBV9 with TRBJ2-1; possible D gene TRBD2, 5 bases. CDR1 and CDR2 (germline): SGDLS, YYNGEE. With 3 bases removed from V and 7 bases from J, the gap between germline ends came to 17 bases. CDR3 length: 15 amino acids. The CDR3 DNA reads TGTGCCAGCAGCGGCCGGGGTTCTAGGTGGAATGAGCAGTTCTTC. Translation: CASSGRGSRWNEQFF.

The genes are TRBV28 and TRBJ1-4; 8 positions agree with TRBD1. In germline, CDR1 is MDHEN, CDR2 SYDVKM. This CDR3 has 15 amino acids. The J segment lost 8 bases and the V segment lost 6 bases, leaving 11 bases of the junction unmatched. As DNA, the CDR3 is TGTGCCAGCAGCATTAGTCAGGGGGCTGAGGAAAAACTGTTTTTT. It is translated as CASSISQGAEEKLFF.

The chain combines TRBV2 with TRBJ1-6, with no clear D. Trimming cost V 7 bases and J 5 bases, with 30 bases left between them. This CDR3 has 20 amino acids. Germline values: CDR1 SNHLY, CDR2 FYNNEI. In DNA form, the CDR3 reads TGTGCCAGCACCTTTTCTCGGGGAGCGGGCCTATCAGTTAATAATTCACCCCTCCACTTT. Its protein product is CASTFSRGAGLSVNNSPLHF.